The TCR beta chain described here comes from a study of cytomegalovirus exposure and HLA in healthy donors. Findings and caveats of the study: Some highly shared sequence variants likely arose as a pipeline artifact.

Germline V lookup: CDR1 SGHVS, CDR2 FQNEAQ. The ends lost 8 bases at V and 1 base at J; junction bases unmatched: 12. This CDR3 has 17 amino acids. 13 Jbeta primers and 60 Vbeta primers were used for the PCR. Sequencing used immunoSEQ multiplex PCR; TCRdb keeps in-frame clones, though not all of them. There are over 55,000 clones in the sample; roughly nine tenths occur only once, and about 12% lies in the top ten. Concerning this clone: What it recognizes is unknown.

The V and J genes are TRBV7-8 and TRBJ2-3, with TRBD2 identical over 10 bases. This TCR was sampled from a woman aged 25 to 45 in good health and CMV-seropositive. Sequenced material: PBMCs. The CDR3 DNA is TGTGCCAGCTCTTGGGGAACTAGCGGGATTGGCACAGATACGCAGTATTTT. It specifies CASSWGTSGIGTDTQYF.